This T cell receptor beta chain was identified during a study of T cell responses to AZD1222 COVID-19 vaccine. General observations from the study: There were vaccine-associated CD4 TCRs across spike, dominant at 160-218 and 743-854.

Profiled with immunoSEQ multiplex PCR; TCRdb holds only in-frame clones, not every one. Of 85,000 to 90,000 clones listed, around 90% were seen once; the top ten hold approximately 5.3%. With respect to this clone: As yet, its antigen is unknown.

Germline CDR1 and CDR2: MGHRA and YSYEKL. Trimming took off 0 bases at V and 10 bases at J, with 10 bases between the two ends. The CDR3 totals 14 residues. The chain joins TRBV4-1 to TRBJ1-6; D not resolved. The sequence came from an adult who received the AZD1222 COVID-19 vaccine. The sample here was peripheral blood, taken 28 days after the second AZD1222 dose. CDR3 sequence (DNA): TGCGCCAGCAGCCAAGAGTCACAAGCCTCACCCCTCCACTTT. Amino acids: CASSQESQASPLHF.